This passage covers 6 T cell receptor beta chains from one sample sequenced in a study of response to subunit inactivated influenza vaccine (dated by TCRdb to the late 2010s). Library construction relied on RT-PCR. The instrument given in TCRdb is Illumina HiSeq 2500. TCRdb took the public reads, trimmed them with fastp at Q25, ran MiXCR for clone calling and kept in-frame beta chains. CDR3 protein duplicates are merged, each entry listing the most common genes and DNA. The sample table records a few hundred thousand distinct CDR3 sequences; about a fifth of these occur just once. The ten largest clones capture 10% to 13% of the sample. The input for sequencing was PBMCs from blood, taken approximately 20 months after vaccination. The receptors come from a man between 50 and 75 years old who received an inactivated influenza vaccine. Donor details come from another sample of the same person, matched by shared clones.

The chain combines TRBV12-3 or TRBV12-4 with TRBJ1-1; D call uncertain. The CDR3 has 14 residues. Trimming removed 7 bases from V and 0 bases from J, with 12 bases in between. As DNA, the CDR3 is TGTGCCAGCACCCTCGGACTAATGAACACTGAAGCTTTCTTT. The encoded protein is CASTLGLMNTEAFF.

There are many counts of this clonotype. This chain connects TRBV5-1 to TRBJ1-2; D might be TRBD1 (6 bases). The CDR3 is 16 residues long. Germline V CDR1 and CDR2: SGHRS, YFSETQ. V was trimmed by 4 bases and J by 5 bases, leaving 21 bases between them. The CDR3 DNA reads as TGCGCCAGCAGCCTCGGCCGGGGGGCCGGGGAGTATGGCTACACCTTC. Amino acids: CASSLGRGAGEYGYTF.

This clonotype was recorded a few times. The rearrangement links TRBV18 to TRBJ1-1, with D possibly being TRBD1 (6 bases). The CDR3 sequence is 15 residues long. V lost 0 bases, J lost 4 bases, and 12 bases lay in between. The germline gives CDR1 KGHSH, CDR2 LQKENI. CDR3 protein: CASSPPNRVGTEAFF. For the CDR3, the DNA is TGTGCCAGCTCACCACCGAACAGGGTGGGCACTGAAGCTTTCTTT.

This clonotype was counted ten times or more. The rearrangement uses TRBV29-1 and TRBJ2-1; D remains ambiguous. The V end was cut by 4 bases, the J end by 4 bases, with 20 bases between. The CDR3 has 16 residues. CDR1 SQVTM and CDR2 ANQGSEA come from the germline V gene. CDR3 sequence: CSVVDLAAVGYNEQFF. The CDR3 DNA follows: TGCAGCGTTGTAGATTTGGCGGCCGTCGGGTACAATGAGCAGTTCTTC.

This clonotype has only a few counts. The chain has TRBV5-1 and TRBJ1-1; 11 nucleotides agree with TRBD1. The CDR3 is made up of 17 amino acids. After removal of 7 bases from V and 3 bases from J, the junction contained 14 bases not matched to a gene. Germline loops: CDR1 SGHRS, CDR2 YFSETQ. CDR3 nucleotides: TGCGCCAGCGAACCAGGACAGGGGGCGCGGAAGTACACTGAAGCTTTCTTT. It yields the protein CASEPGQGARKYTEAFF.

V usage is TRBV20-1 and J usage is TRBJ2-5; D is unresolved. Deletions cut 3 bases from V and 3 bases from J, with 8 bases between. This CDR3 comprises 12 residues. Looked up from germline, CDR1 is DFQATT and CDR2 is SNEGSKA (reference sequence). CDR3: CSASGMEETQYF. Here the CDR3 DNA reads TGCAGTGCTAGTGGAATGGAAGAGACCCAGTACTTC.